The 24 T cell receptor beta chains given below trace back to one sample, sequenced in a study of blood T cells in healthy people across ages. Primed by a sample-barcoded 5' primer and a J-beta primer mix, a second PCR proceeded for about 6 to 11 cycles. One entry per CDR3 protein, called by TCRdb with MiXCR from the 5' RACE reads. The sample lists about 640,000 distinct CDR3 sequences; under 65% were seen once. Material for sequencing was blood. These receptors came from a man aged 55 to 70 in good health.

The chain is built from TRBV7-4 and TRBJ1-2, with unresolved D. Germline V CDR1 and CDR2: SGHVT, SQSDAQ. This CDR3 comprises 14 residues. V was clipped by 2 bases and J by 1 base, with 8 bases between them. The CDR3 protein is CASSLQDNNYGYTF. In DNA form, the CDR3 reads TGTGCCAGCAGCTTACAGGATAATAACTATGGCTACACCTTC.

The rearrangement links TRBV3-1 to TRBJ1-2; D is undetermined. The germline gives CDR1 LGHDT, CDR2 YNNKEL (reference sequence). The CDR3 is 12 amino acids. V was shortened by 3 bases and J by 7 bases, with 9 bases between the two germline ends. The CDR3 loop reads CASSHSEGGYTF. CDR3 bases: TGTGCCAGCAGCCACTCCGAGGGTGGCTACACCTTC.

V is TRBV7-2 and J is TRBJ2-3; TRBD2 might be the D (5 bases). The germline V gene has CDR1 SGHTA and CDR2 FQGNSA. The CDR3 runs 16 residues. Trimming took 9 bases from V and 1 from J, leaving 20 bases between them. CDR3 coding DNA: TGTGCCAGTAGCCCACTCGGGAATTTGGGCACAGATACGCAGTATTTT. Translating gives CASSPLGNLGTDTQYF.

The chain employs TRBV18 and TRBJ2-7; possible D gene TRBD1, 6 bases. The CDR3 consists of 15 residues. CDR1 and CDR2 from the germline V gene are KGHSH and LQKENI. The V and J ends lost 5 bases and 5 bases respectively, with 19 bases between them. CDR3 in amino acids: CASSGGGPLRHEQYF. DNA for the CDR3: TGTGCCAGCTCAGGTGGGGGCCCCCTGAGGCACGAGCAGTACTTC.

The chain links TRBV6-2 or TRBV6-3 to TRBJ2-6; TRBD2 aligns across 7 bases. The CDR3 runs to 19 residues. The germline gives CDR1 MNHEY, CDR2 SVGEGT. V was clipped by 7 bases and J by 0 bases; unmatched bases: 15. CDR3 region: CASTLRRGGGSSGANVLTF. The DNA of the CDR3 is TGTGCCAGCACCCTACGAAGAGGCGGGGGAAGCTCTGGGGCCAACGTCCTGACTTTC.

This clonotype was recorded only once. This rearrangement joins TRBV20-1 to TRBJ2-7; 7 bases map to TRBD1. Germline loops: CDR1 DFQATT, CDR2 SNEGSKA (reference sequence). The junction had 11 bases not matched to a gene; V was cut back by 3 bases and J by 3 bases. The CDR3 covers 15 residues. For the CDR3, the DNA is TGCAGTGCTAGGTTGGACGGGACAGCCCTCTACGAGCAGTACTTC. Its translation: CSARLDGTALYEQYF.

J is TRBJ2-5 and V is TRBV20-1; weak D call: TRBD2 (6 bases). Trimming cost V 4 bases and J 4 bases, with 10 bases left between them. Germline V gene lookup returns CDR1 DFQATT and CDR2 SNEGSKA (reference sequence). CDR3 length: 12 residues. The CDR3 region is CSATGTGETQYF. CDR3 nucleotides: TGCAGTGCTACGGGGACTGGAGAGACCCAGTACTTC.

The chain combines TRBV6-1 with TRBJ2-1, with 10 bases identical to TRBD2. The germline CDR1 and CDR2 sequences are MNHNS and SASEGT. CDR3 length equals 15 residues. J was trimmed by 5 bases and V by 4 bases; bases with no gene match: 5. The CDR3 region is CASSGWTSGNNEQFF. The CDR3 nucleotides read TGTGCCAGCAGTGGCTGGACTAGCGGAAACAATGAGCAGTTCTTC.

The chain joins TRBV27 to TRBJ2-5; TRBD2 aligns across 9 bases. Per germline, CDR1 MNHEY and CDR2 SMNVEV (reference sequence). Unmatched junction bases numbered 8, after V lost 6 bases and J lost 3 bases. This CDR3 has 15 residues. The CDR3 region is CASRRGLAGKETQYF. CDR3 DNA sequence: TGTGCCAGCAGGCGCGGGCTAGCGGGGAAAGAGACCCAGTACTTC.

This chain joins TRBV7-2 and TRBJ2-3; D is uncertain. The CDR3 consists of 14 residues. Germline lookup yields CDR1 SGHTA and CDR2 FQGNSA. V was clipped by 6 bases and J by 7 bases, with 17 bases between them. The CDR3 sequence: CASRPGYPGYTQYF. CDR3 DNA sequence: TGTGCCAGCAGGCCAGGTTACCCCGGTTATACGCAGTATTTT.

In its sample, this clonotype was seen once. V gene TRBV3-1 combines with J gene TRBJ2-3, with 12 bases identical to TRBD2. The CDR3 is 16 residues long. The germline gives CDR1 LGHDT, CDR2 YNNKEL (reference sequence). Trimming took 8 bases from V and 10 from J; bases not matched to a gene: 16. The CDR3, as DNA: TGTGCCAGCTTCCCGACTAGCGGGGGCCCCAAAGAACCGCAGTATTTT. This gives the protein CASFPTSGGPKEPQYF.

V is TRBV7-2 and J is TRBJ2-7, with 12 nucleotides matching TRBD1. V trimming: 1 base; J trimming: 5 bases; junction bases outside the gene matches: 6. Germline values: CDR1 SGHTA, CDR2 FQGNSA. The CDR3 runs to 16 residues. This CDR3 reads CASSLVRDRGLHEQYF. CDR3 bases: TGTGCCAGCAGCTTAGTCCGGGACAGGGGGCTCCACGAGCAGTACTTC. Full variable domain (remainder filled in from reference TRBV7-2 and TRBJ2-7): GAGVSQSPSNKVTEKGKDVELRCDPISGHTALYWYRQSLGQGLEFLIYFQGNSAPDKSGLPSDRFSAERTGGSVSTLTIQRTQQEDSAVYLCASSLVRDRGLHEQYFGPGTRLTVT.

The chain is built from TRBV12-3 or TRBV12-4 and TRBJ2-5; a possible D gene is TRBD2 (7 bases). With 3 bases removed from V and 6 bases from J, the gap between germline ends came to 14 bases. The length of the CDR3 is 14 residues. CDR3 region: CASSLWGGKKTQYF. CDR3 nucleotides: TGTGCCAGCAGTTTGTGGGGGGGCAAGAAGACCCAGTACTTC.

The genes are TRBV12-3 or TRBV12-4 and TRBJ2-1; 10 bases match TRBD2. The DNA end is more similar to TRBJ2-7, so the J call may be wrong. The CDR3 runs 15 residues. CDR3 amino acids: CASSFASGSHNEQYF. The CDR3 DNA follows: TGTGCCAGCAGTTTTGCTAGCGGGAGCCACAATGAGCAGTACTTC.

The V call is TRBV4-2, the J call TRBJ2-1; TRBD2 matches 8 bases. The J segment lost 4 bases and the V segment lost 2 bases, leaving 7 bases of the junction unmatched. This CDR3 region has 16 residues. Looked up from germline, CDR1 is LGHNA and CDR2 is YNFKEQ. This CDR3 reads CASSQRGRGEYNEQFF. As DNA, the CDR3 is TGTGCCAGCAGCCAACGGGGGCGGGGGGAGTACAATGAGCAGTTCTTC.

The chain recombines TRBV7-9 with TRBJ2-3; D is perhaps TRBD1 (7 bases). Germline V CDR1 and CDR2: SEHNR, FQNEAQ (reference sequence). The CDR3 length is 15 residues. Trimming took off 6 bases at V and 2 bases at J, with 15 bases between the two ends. This CDR3 reads CASRRDSSNTDTQYF. The CDR3 nucleotides read TGTGCCAGCAGGCGGGACAGCTCTAACACAGATACGCAGTATTTT.

The chain has TRBV29-1 and TRBJ2-3; the match to TRBD1 covers 9 bases. With 6 bases clipped from V and 2 bases from J, the junction kept 9 bases outside the gene matches. The length of the CDR3 is 15 residues. CDR1 and CDR2 (germline): SQVTM, ANQGSEA. This chain's CDR3 is CSVLRDRAHTDTQYF. CDR3 in DNA: TGCAGCGTCCTCCGGGACAGGGCCCACACAGATACGCAGTATTTT.

There are a few counts of this clonotype. The chain combines TRBV7-2 with TRBJ1-2; weak D call: TRBD1 (6 bases). CDR1 is SGHTA, CDR2 FQGNSA, per germline. Deletions cut 5 bases from V and 4 bases from J, with 14 bases between. There are 14 residues in the CDR3. The CDR3: CASSSGQRSYGYTF. The CDR3 nucleotides are TGTGCCAGCAGCAGCGGACAGCGAAGCTATGGCTACACCTTC.

This clonotype came up a few times. The chain has TRBV27 and TRBJ1-4; tentative D call: TRBD1 (5 bases). V gave up 6 bases and J gave up 0 bases, with 11 bases separating them. The CDR3 sequence is 15 residues long. The germline CDR1 and CDR2 sequences are MNHEY and SMNVEV (reference sequence). The CDR3 DNA is TGTGCCAGCAGCTTAATGGGGGCAACTAATGAAAAACTGTTTTTT. Translation: CASSLMGATNEKLFF.

This clonotype was detected once. This rearrangement joins TRBV24-1 to TRBJ2-3; TRBD1 aligns across 8 bases. V shed 6 bases, J shed 6 bases, and the junction held 10 bases outside the gene matches. Per the germline V gene, CDR1 is KGHDR and CDR2 is SFDVKD. The length of the CDR3 is 15 residues. This CDR3 is CATSFSRTGPDTQYF. The CDR3, as DNA: TGTGCCACCAGTTTTTCCCGGACAGGGCCCGATACGCAGTATTTT.

The rearrangement joins TRBV24-1 to TRBJ2-3, with TRBD1 matching over 10 bases. V shed 4 bases and J 2 bases; nucleotides not matched to a gene: 5. CDR1 KGHDR and CDR2 SFDVKD come from the germline V gene. The CDR3 has 16 residues. The CDR3 DNA follows: TGTGCCACCAGTGACACGGGACAGGGGTTCACAGATACGCAGTATTTT. Translation: CATSDTGQGFTDTQYF.

The J gene is TRBJ2-7, the V gene TRBV12-3 or TRBV12-4; TRBD2 is a possible D gene (5 bases). This CDR3 comprises 13 residues. V was clipped by 5 bases and J by 3 bases, with 11 bases between them. The CDR3 loop reads CASSGLLGYEQYF. CDR3 sequence (DNA): TGTGCCAGCAGTGGACTGTTGGGCTACGAGCAGTACTTC.

The V call is TRBV9, the J call TRBJ2-4, with D unclear. Germline assignment: CDR1 SGDLS and CDR2 YYNGEE. The CDR3 consists of 12 residues. The germline V and J ends were trimmed by 3 bases and 4 bases, with 5 bases remaining between them. The CDR3 is CASSDWKNIQYF. DNA of the CDR3: TGTGCCAGCAGCGATTGGAAAAACATTCAGTACTTC.

This chain connects TRBV29-1 to TRBJ2-1, with TRBD1 identical over 8 bases. With 2 bases clipped from V and 5 bases from J, the junction kept 8 bases outside the gene matches. The CDR3 extends over 15 amino acids. Germline V gene lookup returns CDR1 SQVTM and CDR2 ANQGSEA. CDR3 in DNA: TGCAGCGTTGAACTGACAGGGGTCCCCCACAATGAGCAGTTCTTC. Translation: CSVELTGVPHNEQFF.